A selection of T cell receptor beta chains follows, all from one sample in a study of blood T cell repertoires in COVID-19. Using immunoSEQ multiplex PCR, the repertoire was profiled, and TCRdb retains in-frame clones only, with some absent. This table holds some 180,000 clones, about 88% found once. The sequencing sample was made of peripheral blood. These receptors were obtained from a man between 50 and 59 years old with COVID-19, enrolled during active disease. Each CDR3 is given with its conserved first and last residue. The D gene is left open where the match is weak. Size is stated for part of the rows, as once, few or many counts, or as a class when the clone is expanded.

v_gene	j_gene	d_gene	abundance	CDR3nt	CDR3aa
TRBV4-1	TRBJ1-2	.	many	TGCGCCAGCAGCCAAGACCCTGGTGGGAGCTATGGCTACACCTTC	CASSQDPGGSYGYTF
TRBV28	TRBJ1-2	TRBD1	once	TGTGCCAGCAGGCGGGGACAGTTGGGAAATGGCTACACCTTC	CASRRGQLGNGYTF
TRBV6-2/TRBV6-3	TRBJ2-7	TRBD1	.	TGTGCCAGCAGTTACCCCGGGACAGGCGACCTTAGGCAGTACTTC	CASSYPGTGDLRQYF
TRBV6-5	TRBJ2-7	.	.	TGTGCCAGCAGTTATTCGAGTGGTAGCGGCTACGAGCAGTACTTC	CASSYSSGSGYEQYF
TRBV6-1	TRBJ1-5	.	.	TGTGCCAGCAGTGATCGAGGGGGGGGCAATCAGCCCCAGCATTTT	CASSDRGGGNQPQHF
TRBV6-6	TRBJ2-7	.	once	TGTGCCAGCAGACGCCGGGACTCAACCTACGAGCAGTACTTC	CASRRRDSTYEQYF
TRBV25-1	TRBJ2-7	TRBD1	.	TGTGCCAGCAGTTCCGGGACAGCAATCTACGAGCAGTACTTC	CASSSGTAIYEQYF
TRBV4-3	TRBJ1-1	TRBD1	.	TGCGCCAGCACTAAATCGGACAGGCCGAACACTGAAGCTTTCTTT	CASTKSDRPNTEAFF
TRBV5-6	TRBJ2-7	TRBD1	.	TGTGCCAGCAGCCTGGGGGTGGGGACAGGGCGCTACGAGCAGTACTTC	CASSLGVGTGRYEQYF
TRBV7-8	TRBJ2-1	.	.	TGTGCCAGCAGCTTACGTCGGGACAATCCCTACAATGAGCAGTTCTTC	CASSLRRDNPYNEQFF
TRBV7-9	TRBJ2-7	TRBD1	.	TGTGCCAGCGGGGACAGGGTTCGGGCCTACGAGCAGTACTTC	CASGDRVRAYEQYF
TRBV10-1	TRBJ2-5	TRBD1	.	TGCGCCAGCAGTGTGGTACAGGGGTTCCAAGAGACCCAGTACTTC	CASSVVQGFQETQYF
TRBV7-2	TRBJ2-5	.	.	TGTGCCAGCAGCTTACACAGTTCCCGAGGGGAGACCCAGTACTTC	CASSLHSSRGETQYF
TRBV23-1	TRBJ2-7	TRBD1	.	TGCGCCAGCAGTCCCAACAGACAGGGTTCCTACGAGCAGTACTTC	CASSPNRQGSYEQYF